This passage covers 25 T cell receptor beta chains from one sample sequenced in a study of graft-versus-host responses after intestinal transplantation (dated by TCRdb to the early 2020s). The method behind the library was the immunoSEQ multiplex PCR assay. The immuneACCESS repertoire file appears here via TCRdb, limited to in-frame rearrangements. These files lack a portion of the clones; in checked studies, under half of the deficit traces to unresolved V genes, and the cause of the others is not known. In all, the sample holds fewer than 60,000 clones, and roughly 84% of those were seen once. 0.35% to 0.55% of the sample lies in the top ten. The sample's time point label, decoded: cells obtained before transplantation from donor or recipient. These receptors have no known antigen. Sequenced material: unstimulated CD4+ T cells sorted from spleen or lymph node cells, taken before transplant. The receptor set was obtained from a human donor who was the organ donor for an intestinal transplant.

The chain recombines TRBV30 with TRBJ2-5; no clear D. Germline loops: CDR1 GTSNPN, CDR2 SVGIG (reference sequence). The ends were cut back, 1 base at V and 0 bases at J, with 6 bases in the middle. The CDR3 spans 13 residues. The CDR3 DNA reads as TGTGCCTGGAGTGGGCACTACCAAGAGACCCAGTACTTC. As protein: CAWSGHYQETQYF. Filled out from reference TRBV30 and TRBJ2-5, the complete variable domain reads SQTIHQWPATLVQPVGSPLSLECTVEGTSNPNLYWYRQAAGRGLQLLFYSVGIGQISSEVPQNLSASRPQDRQFILSSKKLLLSDSGFYLCAWSGHYQETQYFGPGTRLLVL.

The rearrangement uses TRBV10-3 and TRBJ1-1; TRBD1 matches 9 bases. The CDR3 loop spans 12 amino acids. After removal of 4 bases from V and 9 bases from J, the junction contained 3 bases not matched to a gene. CDR1 and CDR2 from the germline V gene are ENHRY and SYGVKD. CDR3 bases: TGTGCCATCAGTGTCGGGACAGGGAAAGCTTTCTTT. Translating gives CAISVGTGKAFF.

This rearrangement joins TRBV6-1 to TRBJ1-6, with D possibly being TRBD1 (6 bases). CDR1 is MNHNS, CDR2 SASEGT, per germline. The CDR3 is 19 residues long. Trimming removed 3 bases at V and 0 bases at J, with 18 bases between. This chain's CDR3 is CASSDVGGRRSSYNSPLHF. Here the CDR3 DNA reads TGTGCCAGCAGTGACGTAGGGGGTCGTCGAAGCTCCTATAATTCACCCCTCCACTTT.

The chain links TRBV19 to TRBJ2-7; TRBD2 matches 12 bases. The junction had 6 bases not matched to a gene; V was cut back by 4 bases and J by 5 bases. This CDR3 region has 15 residues. The germline V gene has CDR1 LNHDA and CDR2 SQIVND (reference sequence). Here the CDR3 reads CASSRTSGRRDEQYF. The CDR3 DNA is TGTGCCAGTAGTAGAACTAGCGGGAGGCGGGACGAGCAGTACTTC.

The V and J genes are TRBV30 and TRBJ1-2; D is possibly TRBD1 (6 bases). Trimming stripped 4 bases from V and 7 bases from J, with 25 bases between. This CDR3 has 16 residues. Germline CDR1 reads GTSNPN; CDR2 reads SVGIG (reference sequence). The DNA for the CDR3 is TGTGCCTGGATCTTCGAGCCAGGGGCGTTCTTTCGTGGCTACACCTTC. It encodes CAWIFEPGAFFRGYTF.

The V and J genes are TRBV5-1 and TRBJ2-2; D not certain. From germline, CDR1 is SGHRS and CDR2 YFSETQ. The CDR3 has 16 residues. V was trimmed by 5 bases and J by 0 bases, leaving 14 bases between them. CDR3 sequence: CASRILSAANTGELFF. CDR3 nucleotides: TGCGCCAGCAGGATCCTGAGCGCCGCGAACACCGGGGAGCTGTTTTTT.

In its sample, this clone was seen once. The J gene is TRBJ2-7, the V gene TRBV19, with D possibly TRBD2 on 6 matching bases. The V end was cut by 4 bases, the J end by 6 bases, with 16 bases between. Germline lookup yields CDR1 LNHDA and CDR2 SQIVND (reference sequence). The CDR3 is made up of 14 amino acids. The CDR3 reads CASSKPGLPSEQYF. CDR3 nucleotides: TGTGCCAGTAGTAAACCGGGACTCCCAAGCGAGCAGTACTTC.

This clone was observed a few times. The chain carries TRBV2 and TRBJ1-2; D perhaps matches TRBD1 (5 bases). This CDR3 is 12 amino acids long. Germline lookup yields CDR1 SNHLY and CDR2 FYNNEI. V was clipped by 6 bases and J by 8 bases, with 13 bases between them. The CDR3 loop is CASSKGPGGYTF. CDR3 sequence (DNA): TGTGCCAGCAGCAAGGGGCCCGGGGGCTACACCTTC.

This chain links TRBV4-1 with TRBJ2-1, with 9 bases that match TRBD2. This CDR3 has 12 amino acids. CDR1 is MGHRA and CDR2 is YSYEKL in the germline V gene. The J segment lost 13 bases and the V segment lost 5 bases, leaving 6 bases of the junction unmatched. In nucleotides, the CDR3 is TGCGCCAGCAGCGCTAGACTAGCGGATCAGTTCTTC. This encodes CASSARLADQFF.

This chain uses TRBV2 with TRBJ2-7; D might be TRBD1 (5 bases). Germline V gives CDR1 SNHLY, CDR2 FYNNEI. Trimming stripped 1 base from V and 0 bases from J, with 10 bases between. The CDR3 contains 15 residues. The CDR3 sequence is CASSEGTLSSYEQYF. The CDR3 nucleotides read TGTGCCAGCAGTGAAGGGACATTGAGCTCCTACGAGCAGTACTTC.

The chain recombines TRBV12-5 with TRBJ1-5; TRBD1 is a possible D gene (5 bases). The CDR3 covers 16 residues. V lost 1 base and J 0 bases, leaving 10 bases between the germline ends. The germline CDR1 and CDR2 sequences are LGHNT and FRNRAP. The CDR3 DNA sequence: TGTGCTAGTGGTTTGGGCCGGGGGGATAGCAATCAGCCCCAGCATTTT. Protein product: CASGLGRGDSNQPQHF.

This chain connects TRBV7-9 to TRBJ2-2; possibly TRBD2 for D (5 bases). The CDR3 length is 14 residues. V was clipped by 2 bases and J by 4 bases, with 8 bases between them. CDR1 and CDR2 from the germline V gene are SEHNR and FQNEAQ (reference sequence). DNA for the CDR3: TGTGCCAGCAGCTTACGTCGGGGCACCGGGGAGCTGTTTTTT. Translation gives CASSLRRGTGELFF.

The chain joins TRBV5-5 to TRBJ1-2; 8 bases map to TRBD1. This CDR3 contains 12 residues. V was clipped by 2 bases and J by 7 bases; unmatched bases: 1. Germline V gene data show CDR1 as SGHKS and CDR2 as YYEKEE (reference sequence). The CDR3 sequence is CASSLGTGGYTF. The CDR3 DNA follows: TGTGCCAGCAGCTTAGGGACAGGTGGCTACACCTTC.

This CDR3 is CASSFKGGTGELFF. The CDR3 DNA reads as TGTGCCAGCAGCTTCAAGGGGGGCACCGGGGAGCTGTTTTTT. The chain joins TRBV7-2 to TRBJ2-2; the D gene could be TRBD1 or TRBD2 (6 bases each). Germline V gene sequence: CDR1 SGHTA, CDR2 FQGNSA. This CDR3 spans 14 amino acids. V shed 3 bases and J shed 4 bases, with 9 bases lying between them. The whole variable domain, filled in from reference TRBV7-2 and TRBJ2-2, reads GAGVSQSPSNKVTEKGKDVELRCDPISGHTALYWYRQSLGQGLEFLIYFQGNSAPDKSGLPSDRFSAERTGGSVSTLTIQRTQQEDSAVYLCASSFKGGTGELFFGEGSRLTVL.

The chain carries TRBV7-6 and TRBJ2-5; D is possibly TRBD2 (5 bases). V was clipped by 1 base and J by 5 bases, with 11 bases between them. Germline CDR1 reads SGHVS; CDR2 reads FNYEAQ. The CDR3 totals 14 residues. CDR3 loop: CASSLVVGGETQYF. The CDR3 DNA sequence: TGTGCCAGCAGCTTAGTGGTGGGCGGGGAGACCCAGTACTTC.

The V gene is TRBV5-5, the J gene TRBJ2-3; no clear D. From germline, CDR1 is SGHKS and CDR2 YYEKEE (reference sequence). The CDR3 sequence is 13 residues long. The V gene lost 0 bases and the J gene lost 0 bases, with 2 bases spanning the gap. CDR3 in amino acids: CASSLASTDTQYF. CDR3 nucleotides: TGTGCCAGCAGCTTGGCCAGCACAGATACGCAGTATTTT.

This chain connects TRBV5-1 to TRBJ1-3, with TRBD1 as a possible D gene (5 bases). This CDR3 is built from 15 residues. The germline V gene encodes CDR1 SGHRS and CDR2 YFSETQ. Trimming took off 1 base at V and 0 bases at J, with 8 bases between the two ends. In DNA form, the CDR3 reads TGCGCCAGCAGCTTGCCTGACAGCTCTGGAAACACCATATATTTT. Translating gives CASSLPDSSGNTIYF.

The rearrangement joins TRBV5-8 to TRBJ2-1, with TRBD2 identical over 12 bases. The germline CDR1 and CDR2 sequences are SGHTS and YDEGEE. The CDR3 has 19 residues. Trimming cost V 4 bases and J 0 bases; bases outside gene matches: 11. The CDR3 DNA reads as TGTGCCAGCAGCGACCGGACTAGCGGGAAAGGGGACTCCTACAATGAGCAGTTCTTC. Translating gives CASSDRTSGKGDSYNEQFF.

The DNA of the CDR3 is TGTGCCAGCAGCTTGCAGCGGGGATCCTACGAGCAGTACTTC. It is translated as CASSLQRGSYEQYF. The chain employs TRBV5-4 and TRBJ2-7; 7 bases match TRBD2. The CDR3 consists of 14 residues. Germline assignment: CDR1 SGHNT and CDR2 YYREEE (reference sequence). With V trimmed by 1 base and J by 1 base, 2 bases remained unmatched.

This chain connects TRBV6-1 to TRBJ1-6; D uncertain. The CDR3 contains 12 residues. Trimming removed 2 bases at V and 13 bases at J, with 9 bases between. The V gene's germline CDR1 is MNHNS and CDR2 SASEGT. CDR3 nucleotide sequence: TGTGCCAGCAGTGAAACATGGCAGCCCCTCCACTTT. Protein: CASSETWQPLHF.

J is TRBJ2-3 and V is TRBV27; D possibly matches TRBD1 or TRBD2 (6 bases each). Germline CDR1 MNHEY, CDR2 SMNVEV (reference sequence). V was shortened by 4 bases and J by 0 bases, with 14 bases between the two germline ends. The CDR3 extends over 16 amino acids. The CDR3, as DNA: TGTGCCAGCAGTTACTTGGGGGGCCCTAGCACAGATACGCAGTATTTT. Protein: CASSYLGGPSTDTQYF.

This chain connects TRBV18 to TRBJ2-7; D remains ambiguous. Trimming removed 2 bases from V and 3 bases from J, with 11 bases in between. Germline V gene data show CDR1 as KGHSH and CDR2 as LQKENI. The CDR3 spans 14 residues. CDR3 region: CASSPDGFGYEQYF. CDR3 DNA sequence: TGTGCCAGCTCACCAGACGGCTTCGGCTACGAGCAGTACTTC.

This sequence joins TRBV6-5 and TRBJ2-5; 7 bases are shared with TRBD1. The CDR3 loop spans 12 amino acids. V lost 5 bases, J lost 4 bases, and 1 base stayed unmatched. Germline V CDR1 and CDR2: MNHEY, SVGAGI. CDR3 coding DNA: TGTGCCAGCAGTAGGACAGGAGAGACCCAGTACTTC. Translating it yields CASSRTGETQYF.

The V call is TRBV10-2, the J call TRBJ2-3; 16 bases line up with TRBD2. CDR3 length: 19 amino acids. The V gene's germline CDR1 is WSHSY and CDR2 SAAADI. V lost 8 bases to trimming and J lost 4 bases; unmatched junction nucleotides: 15. CDR3 in DNA: TGCGCCAGCGGACATCCGGGACTAGCGGGGGGGCTGAGGGCAGATACGCAGTATTTT. It is translated as CASGHPGLAGGLRADTQYF.

The chain recombines TRBV5-4 with TRBJ2-1, with D unclear. CDR1 is SGHNT and CDR2 is YYREEE in the germline V gene (reference sequence). The CDR3 sequence is 13 residues long. V was trimmed by 7 bases and J by 7 bases, leaving 15 bases between them. CDR3 DNA sequence: TGTGCCAGCGCAAGAGAGCCCCTTAATGAGCAGTTCTTC. This translates into CASAREPLNEQFF.